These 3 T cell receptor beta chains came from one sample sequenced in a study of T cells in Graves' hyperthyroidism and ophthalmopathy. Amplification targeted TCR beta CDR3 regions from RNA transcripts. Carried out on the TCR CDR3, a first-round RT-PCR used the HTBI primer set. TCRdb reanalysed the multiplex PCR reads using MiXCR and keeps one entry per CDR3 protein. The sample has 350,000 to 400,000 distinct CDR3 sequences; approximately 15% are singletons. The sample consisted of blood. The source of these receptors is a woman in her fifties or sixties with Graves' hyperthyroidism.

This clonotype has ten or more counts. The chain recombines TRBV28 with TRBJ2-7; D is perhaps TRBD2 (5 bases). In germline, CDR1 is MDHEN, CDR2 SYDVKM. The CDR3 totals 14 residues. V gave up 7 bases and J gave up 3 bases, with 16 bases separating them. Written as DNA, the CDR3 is TGTGCCAGCACATCGGGGTCTTCCCTCTACGAGCAGTACTTC. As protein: CASTSGSSLYEQYF.

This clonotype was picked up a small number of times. The CDR3 loop is CASSLSRDRGRTEAFF. The CDR3 DNA reads as TGTGCCAGCAGCCTGTCCCGGGACAGGGGCCGCACTGAAGCTTTCTTT. This chain connects TRBV3-1 to TRBJ1-1; the match to TRBD1 covers 10 bases. Losses at the gene ends were 4 bases for V and 4 bases for J; bases not matched to a gene: 9. The CDR3 has 16 amino acids. CDR1 is LGHDT and CDR2 is YNNKEL in the germline V gene (reference sequence).

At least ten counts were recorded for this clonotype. CDR3 region: CATSDSVGHQETQYF. Here the CDR3 DNA reads TGTGCCACCAGTGATTCGGTGGGACACCAAGAGACCCAGTACTTC. The chain employs TRBV24-1 and TRBJ2-5; tentatively, D is TRBD1 or TRBD2 (5 bases each). CDR3 length: 15 residues. Germline-derived CDR1 and CDR2 are KGHDR and SFDVKD. V lost 2 bases to trimming and J lost 0 bases, with 9 bases between them.